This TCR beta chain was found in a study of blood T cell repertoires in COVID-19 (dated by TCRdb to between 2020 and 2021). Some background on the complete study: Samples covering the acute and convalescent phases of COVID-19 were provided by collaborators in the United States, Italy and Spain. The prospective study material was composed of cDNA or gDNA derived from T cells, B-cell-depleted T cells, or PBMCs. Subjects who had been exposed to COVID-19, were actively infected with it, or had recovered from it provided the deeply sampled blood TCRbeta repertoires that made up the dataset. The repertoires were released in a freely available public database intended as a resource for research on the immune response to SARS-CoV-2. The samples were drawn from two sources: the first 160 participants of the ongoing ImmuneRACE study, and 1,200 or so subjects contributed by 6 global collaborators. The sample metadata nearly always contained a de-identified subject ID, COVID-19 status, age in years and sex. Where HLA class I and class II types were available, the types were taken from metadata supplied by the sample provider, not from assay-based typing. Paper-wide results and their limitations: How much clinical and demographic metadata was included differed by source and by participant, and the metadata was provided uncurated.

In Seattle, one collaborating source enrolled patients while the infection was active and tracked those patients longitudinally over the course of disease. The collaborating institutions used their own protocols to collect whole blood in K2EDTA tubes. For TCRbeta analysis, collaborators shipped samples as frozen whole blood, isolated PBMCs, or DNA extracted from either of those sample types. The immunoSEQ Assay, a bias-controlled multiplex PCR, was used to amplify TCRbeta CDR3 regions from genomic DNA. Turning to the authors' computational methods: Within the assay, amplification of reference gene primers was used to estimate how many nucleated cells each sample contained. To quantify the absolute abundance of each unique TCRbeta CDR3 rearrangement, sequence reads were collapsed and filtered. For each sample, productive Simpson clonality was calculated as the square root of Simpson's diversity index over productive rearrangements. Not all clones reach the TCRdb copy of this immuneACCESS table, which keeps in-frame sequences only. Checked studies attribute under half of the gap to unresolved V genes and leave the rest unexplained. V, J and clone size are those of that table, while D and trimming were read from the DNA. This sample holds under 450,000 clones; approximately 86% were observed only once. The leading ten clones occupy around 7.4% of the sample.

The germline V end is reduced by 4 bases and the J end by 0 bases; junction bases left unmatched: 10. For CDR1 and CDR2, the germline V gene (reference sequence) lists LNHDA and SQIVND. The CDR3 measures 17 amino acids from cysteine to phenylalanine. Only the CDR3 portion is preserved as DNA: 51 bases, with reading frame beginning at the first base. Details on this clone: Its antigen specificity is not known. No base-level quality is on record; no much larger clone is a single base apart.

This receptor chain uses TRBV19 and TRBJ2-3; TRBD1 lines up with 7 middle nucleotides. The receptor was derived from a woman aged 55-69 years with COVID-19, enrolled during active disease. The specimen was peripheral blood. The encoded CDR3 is CASSRGGGTASTDTQYF. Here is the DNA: TGTGCCAGTAGTAGAGGGGGTGGGACAGCAAGCACAGATACGCAGTATTTT.